This T cell receptor beta chain was observed in a study of graft-versus-host responses after intestinal transplantation. Across the whole study: The transplants performed in recipients were multivisceral, liver-intestinal, or isolated intestinal.

Profiling relied on immunoSEQ multiplex PCR, and the TCRdb table lists in-frame clones only, not all of them. The sample lists roughly 62,000 clones; around 91% were seen once. Trimming left V 5 bases short and J 8 bases short, with 23 bases between. The V gene's germline CDR1 is SGHNT and CDR2 YYREEE (reference sequence). The CDR3 is 15 amino acids. Broader study findings: GvH clones detected in recipient marrow included some appearing first in ileum or blood. Allograft graft-versus-host to host-versus-graft clonal ratios ran high in patients with graft-donor T cell macrochimerism. Peak circulating GvH clone levels were associated with early post-transplant HvG declines.

As regards this clone: Its cognate antigen is unknown.

The clonotype comes from a human patient who received an intestinal transplant, so some T cells may come from the graft donor. Sequencing used PBMCs, obtained around 120 days after intestinal transplantation. This rearrangement joins TRBV5-4 to TRBJ2-7, with D possibly matching TRBD2 (6 bases). The CDR3 here is CASSWRDARRSKQYF. The DNA for the CDR3 is TGTGCCAGCAGTTGGAGGGACGCCAGAAGGAGCAAGCAGTACTTC.